This T cell receptor (beta chain) was captured in a study of blood T cell repertoires in COVID-19. At the level of the study: COVID-19 samples from acute and convalescent phases originated in the United States, Italy and Spain. PBMCs, B-cell-depleted T cells, or T cells were the source of the cDNA or gDNA that made up the material.

V was shortened by 0 bases and J by 8 bases, with 16 bases between the two germline ends. Germline V gene data show CDR1 as GTSNPN and CDR2 as SVGIG (reference sequence). The CDR3 loop spans 15 amino acids. Original handling: Using reference gene primer amplification, nucleated cell counts were estimated. Repertoires were generated with immunoSEQ multiplex PCR, while TCRdb's copy carries only in-frame clones and drops some. V and J calls and clone size follow that table, whereas D and trimming were derived from the DNA. The table includes 39,000 or so clones, around 83% detected once. The chain employs TRBV30 and TRBJ1-4; maybe TRBD1 (6 bases). The source is a woman aged 80 or over with active or convalescent COVID-19. The material sequenced was peripheral blood. CDR3 sequence (DNA): TGTGCCTGGAGTGTAATCGGGGGGGCCGGAGAAAAACTGTTTTTT. Amino acids: CAWSVIGGAGEKLFF.